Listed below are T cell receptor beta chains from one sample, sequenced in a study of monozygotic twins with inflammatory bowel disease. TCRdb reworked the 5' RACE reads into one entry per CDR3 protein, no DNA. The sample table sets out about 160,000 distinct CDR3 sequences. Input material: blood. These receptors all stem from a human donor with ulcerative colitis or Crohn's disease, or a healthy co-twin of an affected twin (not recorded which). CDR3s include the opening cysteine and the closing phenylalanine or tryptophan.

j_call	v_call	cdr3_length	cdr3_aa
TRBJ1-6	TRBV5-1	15	CASSLEPGTNSPLHF
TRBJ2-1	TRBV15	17	CATSRVVRGSSYNEQFF
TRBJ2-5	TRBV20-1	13	CSARLAGGVTQYF
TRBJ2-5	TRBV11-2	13	CASSLGGVETQYF
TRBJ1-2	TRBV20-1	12	CSVKPGSYGYTF
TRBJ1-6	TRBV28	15	CASSLTGAGNSPLHF
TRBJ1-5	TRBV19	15	CASSMSGGSNQPQHF
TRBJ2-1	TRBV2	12	CASKRENVEQFF
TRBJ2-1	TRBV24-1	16	CATSEPSGRVNNEQFF
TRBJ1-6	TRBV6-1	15	CASRRGVLYNSPLHF
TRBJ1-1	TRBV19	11	CASTMNTEAFF
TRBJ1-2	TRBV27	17	CASVKHGTGVGDYGYTF
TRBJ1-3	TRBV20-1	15	CSASTRTIYLNTIYF
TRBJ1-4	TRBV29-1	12	CSVAAGQEKLFF
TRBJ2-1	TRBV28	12	CASFTVYNEQFF